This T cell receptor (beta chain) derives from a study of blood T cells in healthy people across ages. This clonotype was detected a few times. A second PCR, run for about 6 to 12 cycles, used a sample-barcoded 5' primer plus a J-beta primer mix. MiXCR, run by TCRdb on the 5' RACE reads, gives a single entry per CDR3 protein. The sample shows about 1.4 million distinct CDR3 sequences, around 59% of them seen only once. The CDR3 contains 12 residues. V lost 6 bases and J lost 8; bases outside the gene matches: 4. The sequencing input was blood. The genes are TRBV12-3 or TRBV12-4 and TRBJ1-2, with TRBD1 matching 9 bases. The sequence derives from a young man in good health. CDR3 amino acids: CASSRDRAGYTF. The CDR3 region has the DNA TGTGCCAGCAGCCGGGACAGGGCCGGCTACACCTTC.